What follows is one T cell receptor beta chain and its context. In germline, CDR1 is MDHEN, CDR2 SYDVKM. The CDR3 totals 16 residues. Trimming removed 4 bases from V and 0 bases from J; junction bases left unmatched: 5. This specimen belongs to a study of blood T cell repertoires in COVID-19. Background on the study: The origin of the acute and convalescent COVID-19 samples was the United States, Italy and Spain. In each case, the material was cDNA or gDNA derived from T cells, B-cell-depleted T cells, or PBMCs.

Libraries were prepared by immunoSEQ multiplex PCR; TCRdb keeps only in-frame clonotypes and omits some of them. Among tens of thousands of clones listed, more than 75% were seen once. The TCR sequence derives from a woman at least 80 years old with acute or convalescent COVID-19. This chain links TRBV28 with TRBJ2-5; 10 bases line up with TRBD2. What was sequenced was peripheral blood. The CDR3, as DNA: TGTGCCAGCAGTTCTCAGACTAGCGGGTACCAAGAGACCCAGTACTTC. Its protein is CASSSQTSGYQETQYF.